These 23 T cell receptor beta chains share one sample of origin, sequenced in a study of T-cell reconstitution after alpha-beta-depleted transplantation in children. Preparation of the TCRbeta library involved a method that used unique molecular identifiers. A single record per CDR3 protein comes from TCRdb applying MiXCR to the PCR reads. The sample yields 500,000 or so distinct CDR3 sequences, around 10% seen once. Sequences were derived from PBMCs, mostly from graft donor cells, sampled 180 days after TCRalphabeta/CD19-depleted stem cell transplant. These receptors all stem from a female patient aged 2-9 years who had a stem cell transplant for aplastic anemia, so the T cells may come from the graft donor.

Only a few counts were recorded for this clonotype. This chain connects TRBV24-1 to TRBJ2-1; TRBD2 might be the D (5 bases). CDR3 length: 14 residues. The germline V gene encodes CDR1 KGHDR and CDR2 SFDVKD. V was cut by 2 bases and J by 4 bases, with 8 bases left in between. DNA of the CDR3: TGTGCCACCAGTGATTCATCGGGATACAATGAGCAGTTCTTC. Its protein is CATSDSSGYNEQFF.

The V gene is TRBV4-3, the J gene TRBJ2-1, with D hard to call. This CDR3 has 12 amino acids. The germline gives CDR1 LGHNA, CDR2 YSLEER. Trimming stripped 1 base from V and 7 bases from J, with 5 bases between. The CDR3 reads CASSQGANEQFF. CDR3 bases: TGCGCCAGCAGCCAAGGCGCGAATGAGCAGTTCTTC.

This clonotype was observed a few times. The J gene is TRBJ2-2, the V gene TRBV14; the D is unclear. There are 13 residues in the CDR3. V was shortened by 3 bases and J by 6 bases, with 8 bases between the two germline ends. Germline assignment: CDR1 SGHDN and CDR2 FVKESK. The CDR3 DNA reads as TGTGCCAGCAGCCATTTTGGGGCCGGGGAGCTGTTTTTT. This gives the protein CASSHFGAGELFF.

This clonotype has only a few counts. The chain combines TRBV7-2 with TRBJ2-1; TRBD2 matches at 8 bases. The CDR3 is made up of 14 amino acids. V dropped 5 bases and J dropped 8; count of bases not matched to a gene: 8. CDR1 and CDR2 (germline): SGHTA, FQGNSA. The CDR3 coding sequence is TGTGCCAGCAGCCCACCCCCGGGGGGGGATGAGCAGTTCTTC. This codes for CASSPPPGGDEQFF.

The chain joins TRBV25-1 to TRBJ2-1; 8 nucleotides agree with TRBD2. Looked up from germline, CDR1 is MGHDK and CDR2 is SYGVNS. V was clipped by 1 base and J by 0 bases; unmatched bases: 14. This CDR3 region has 20 residues. As DNA, the CDR3 is TGTGCCAGCAGTGAATCCATAGCGGGAAACCCTCTCTACTCCTACAATGAGCAGTTCTTC. Residues: CASSESIAGNPLYSYNEQFF.

This sequence joins TRBV9 and TRBJ1-1, with D possibly being TRBD1 (5 bases). The V gene lost 4 bases and the J gene lost 2 bases, with 24 bases spanning the gap. From germline, CDR1 is SGDLS and CDR2 YYNGEE. This CDR3 comprises 18 residues. CDR3: CASSYTRDGGKLNTEAFF. CDR3 DNA: TGTGCCAGCAGCTATACTAGGGACGGCGGTAAATTAAACACTGAAGCTTTCTTT.

The chain links TRBV9 to TRBJ2-2; 12 bases align to TRBD1. The CDR3 is 17 amino acids. CDR1 is SGDLS, CDR2 YYNGEE, per germline. V shed 4 bases and J 7 bases; nucleotides not matched to a gene: 11. The CDR3 loop reads CASSPQGQGAWNGELFF. CDR3 DNA: TGTGCCAGCAGCCCTCAGGGACAGGGGGCGTGGAACGGGGAGCTGTTTTTT. Combining the CDR3 with reference TRBV9 and TRBJ2-2 gives the whole variable domain DSGVTQTPKHLITATGQRVTLRCSPRSGDLSVYWYQQSLDQGLQFLIQYYNGEERAKGNILERFSAQQFPDLHSELNLSSLELGDSALYFCASSPQGQGAWNGELFFGEGSRLTVL.

V gene TRBV7-2 combines with J gene TRBJ2-5, with 13 bases aligning to TRBD2. The V segment lost 4 bases and the J segment 5 bases; nucleotides outside the gene matches: 7. The CDR3 spans 16 residues. Per the germline V gene, CDR1 is SGHTA and CDR2 is FQGNSA. The CDR3 here is CASSSGLAGVRETQYF. The DNA for the CDR3 is TGTGCCAGCAGCTCCGGACTAGCGGGAGTCCGGGAGACCCAGTACTTC.

This clonotype was seen a few times. The genes are TRBV7-6 and TRBJ2-7, with D perhaps TRBD2 (5 bases). The CDR3 loop spans 15 amino acids. CDR1 is SGHVS and CDR2 is FNYEAQ in the germline V gene. Trimming removed 5 bases from V and 0 bases from J, with 14 bases in between. The CDR3 protein is CASSPLLEDSYEQYF. The CDR3 DNA sequence: TGTGCCAGCAGCCCCCTTCTGGAGGACTCCTACGAGCAGTACTTC.

The V gene is TRBV29-1, the J gene TRBJ1-2; 7 bases are a match to TRBD1. CDR3 length equals 14 residues. The V segment lost 6 bases and the J segment 4 bases; nucleotides outside the gene matches: 11. The V gene's germline CDR1 is SQVTM and CDR2 ANQGSEA. The CDR3 loop is CSVTTDRESYGYTF. The CDR3 DNA follows: TGCAGCGTGACCACCGACAGGGAATCCTATGGCTACACCTTC.

This rearrangement joins TRBV25-1 to TRBJ2-3, with D uncertain. Germline values: CDR1 MGHDK, CDR2 SYGVNS. Deletions cut 2 bases from V and 2 bases from J, with 11 bases between. This CDR3 spans 15 amino acids. The CDR3 region is CASSELVSTTDTQYF. The CDR3 coding sequence is TGTGCCAGCAGTGAACTCGTGTCTACCACAGATACGCAGTATTTT. The full variable domain, rest sourced from reference TRBV25-1 and TRBJ2-3, is EADIYQTPRYLVIGTGKKITLECSQTMGHDKMYWYQQDPGMELHLIHYSYGVNSTEKGDLSSESTVSRIRTEHFPLTLESARPSHTSQYLCASSELVSTTDTQYFGPGTRLTVL.

This clonotype was seen a few times. V gene TRBV6-1 combines with J gene TRBJ2-1; TRBD1 agrees at 7 bases. The CDR3 runs 14 residues. Germline V gene lookup returns CDR1 MNHNS and CDR2 SASEGT. V trimming: 6 bases; J trimming: 12 bases; junction bases outside the gene matches: 14. In nucleotides, the CDR3 is TGTGCCAGCAGCAACGATCTTCAGGGGGTCGGGCAGTTCTTC. Amino acid sequence: CASSNDLQGVGQFF.

The chain couples TRBV4-3 to TRBJ2-5, with 9 nucleotides matching TRBD2. CDR1 and CDR2 (germline): LGHNA, YSLEER. Germline trimming cut 2 bases from V and 2 bases from J; bases unmatched to any gene: 6. This CDR3 comprises 16 residues. CDR3 in amino acids: CASSQQGTSLQETQYF. The CDR3 nucleotides are TGCGCCAGCAGCCAACAGGGGACTAGCCTACAAGAGACCCAGTACTTC.

The rearrangement links TRBV29-1 to TRBJ2-1; 14 bases are a match to TRBD2. The germline CDR1 and CDR2 sequences are SQVTM and ANQGSEA. Losses at the gene ends were 2 bases for V and 1 base for J; bases not matched to a gene: 4. CDR3 length equals 17 residues. In DNA form, the CDR3 reads TGCAGCGTTGAACAAGGGACTAGCGGGAGTTCCTACAATGAGCAGTTCTTC. It yields the protein CSVEQGTSGSSYNEQFF.

The rearrangement uses TRBV30 and TRBJ1-2; no reliable D call. The CDR3 is made up of 13 amino acids. Germline lookup yields CDR1 GTSNPN and CDR2 SVGIG (reference sequence). Deletions cut 4 bases from V and 8 bases from J, with 17 bases between. Here the CDR3 DNA reads TGTGCCTGGACACCGGTTTCTCGGGAAGGCTACACCTTC. It codes for CAWTPVSREGYTF.

The gene calls are TRBV5-1 and TRBJ2-7; D possibly corresponds to TRBD1 (6 bases). The CDR3 is 13 residues long. V shed 6 bases and J shed 0 bases, with 10 bases lying between them. From germline, CDR1 is SGHRS and CDR2 YFSETQ. This chain's CDR3 is CASNTGSSYEQYF. CDR3 nucleotides: TGCGCCAGCAACACAGGGAGCTCCTACGAGCAGTACTTC.

This clonotype was seen only a few times. The chain is built from TRBV15 and TRBJ2-7; tentative D call: TRBD1 (7 bases). Germline values: CDR1 LNHNV, CDR2 YYDKDF (reference sequence). This CDR3 has 14 amino acids. Trimming took off 5 bases at V and 6 bases at J, with 17 bases between the two ends. The CDR3 loop is CATSSRQGLGEQYF. The CDR3 DNA reads as TGTGCCACCAGCTCACGACAGGGACTGGGCGAGCAGTACTTC.

V usage is TRBV5-1 and J usage is TRBJ2-2, with 15 bases that match TRBD2. The CDR3 is 21 amino acids. Trimming cost V 4 bases and J 1 base; bases outside gene matches: 14. Germline values: CDR1 SGHRS, CDR2 YFSETQ. The CDR3, as DNA: TGCGCCAGCAGCGCGGGACATCCCGGACTAGCGGGAGGGCAGAACACCGGGGAGCTGTTTTTT. This encodes CASSAGHPGLAGGQNTGELFF.

V gene TRBV28 combines with J gene TRBJ2-4; the match to TRBD2 covers 14 bases. The germline gives CDR1 MDHEN, CDR2 SYDVKM. Trimming removed 5 bases from V and 7 bases from J; junction bases left unmatched: 7. CDR3 length: 16 residues. Written as DNA, the CDR3 is TGTGCCAGCAGTGCGGGACTAGCGGGAGTCTGGAACATTCAGTACTTC. Its translation is CASSAGLAGVWNIQYF.

A few counts support this clonotype. The chain couples TRBV12-3 or TRBV12-4 to TRBJ1-3, with a tentative D call TRBD1 (5 bases). This CDR3 region has 19 residues. Trimming took off 1 base at V and 0 bases at J, with 19 bases between the two ends. The CDR3 loop is CASSLGLFTGLLSGNTIYF. The CDR3 DNA is TGTGCCAGCAGTTTAGGATTATTTACGGGACTGCTCTCTGGAAACACCATATATTTT.

V and J are TRBV29-1 and TRBJ1-2; possibly TRBD1 for D (6 bases). The CDR3 is made up of 13 amino acids. V was clipped by 7 bases and J by 8 bases, with 20 bases between them. Per germline, CDR1 SQVTM and CDR2 ANQGSEA. CDR3 sequence (DNA): TGCAGCGGGGGGGCGGGCCGAGGGGGAGGCTACACCTTC. Its translation: CSGGAGRGGGYTF.

Only a few counts were recorded for this clonotype. This chain joins TRBV5-1 and TRBJ2-6; D is unresolved. V was cut by 1 base and J by 2 bases, with 10 bases left in between. In germline, CDR1 is SGHRS, CDR2 YFSETQ. This CDR3 has 16 amino acids. The CDR3: CASSLIAQTGANVLTF. The CDR3 DNA reads as TGCGCCAGCAGCTTGATCGCCCAAACTGGGGCCAACGTCCTGACTTTC.

This clonotype was counted many times. The chain combines TRBV20-1 with TRBJ1-5; perhaps TRBD1 as D (5 bases). The CDR3 runs 13 residues. CDR1 DFQATT and CDR2 SNEGSKA come from the germline V gene (reference sequence). V was shortened by 3 bases and J by 7 bases, with 13 bases between the two germline ends. Here the CDR3 reads CSASGHRRQPQHF. The CDR3 coding sequence is TGCAGTGCTAGTGGACATCGCCGGCAGCCCCAGCATTTT.